The 25 T cell receptor beta chains reported below all come from one sample, sequenced in a study of response to subunit inactivated influenza vaccine. TCRdb processed the RT-PCR reads anew with MiXCR; each CDR3 protein has one entry. This table has around 850,000 distinct CDR3 sequences, less than 20% appearing once. This material consisted of PBMCs from blood, taken more than 4 days after vaccination. All receptors come from a man aged 45-65 years who received an inactivated influenza vaccine.

The gene calls are TRBV9 and TRBJ2-7; D may be TRBD2 (5 bases). The V end was cut by 0 bases, the J end by 2 bases, with 12 bases between. The germline V gene has CDR1 SGDLS and CDR2 YYNGEE. This CDR3 comprises 15 residues. The CDR3 region is CASSVGLAETYEQYF. DNA for the CDR3: TGTGCCAGCAGCGTAGGGCTAGCAGAGACCTACGAGCAGTACTTC.

The gene calls are TRBV9 and TRBJ2-1; D is possibly TRBD2 (6 bases). V lost 0 bases to trimming and J lost 2 bases, with 15 bases between them. This CDR3 has 17 amino acids. CDR1 SGDLS and CDR2 YYNGEE come from the germline V gene. CDR3 nucleotides: TGTGCCAGCAGCGTAGATCCTAGCGCATATCCCTACAATGAGCAGTTCTTC. Protein sequence: CASSVDPSAYPYNEQFF.

This clonotype was recorded a few times. The genes are TRBV25-1 and TRBJ1-2; 8 bases align to TRBD1. The CDR3 runs to 14 residues. The V gene end was trimmed by 3 bases and the J gene end by 5 bases; junction bases not matched to a gene: 5. Germline assignment: CDR1 MGHDK and CDR2 SYGVNS. The CDR3 protein is CASSDRDRFYGYTF. DNA of the CDR3: TGTGCCAGCAGTGACCGGGACAGGTTTTATGGCTACACCTTC.

With regard to this clonotype: Relative to the germline gene, one junction end is altered; a read error may explain this. The chain employs TRBV11-2 and TRBJ2-6, with TRBD1 matching over 7 bases. The germline gives CDR1 SGHAT, CDR2 FQNNGV. This CDR3 has 18 amino acids. The CDR3 is CASSLEYGTVSGANVLTF. CDR3 nucleotide sequence: TGTGCCAGCAGCTTAGAATACGGGACAGTATCTGGGGCCAACGTCCTAACTTTC.

This clonotype was counted a few times. The V and J genes are TRBV6-1 and TRBJ2-3; 10 bases match TRBD2. This CDR3 is 20 amino acids long. Unmatched junction bases numbered 17, after V lost 5 bases and J lost 0 bases. The germline V gene has CDR1 MNHNS and CDR2 SASEGT. CDR3 protein: CASSKGGLAHYLSSTDTQYF. The CDR3 DNA follows: TGTGCCAGCAGTAAGGGGGGACTAGCGCACTACCTATCTAGCACAGATACGCAGTATTTT.

This clonotype was recorded at least ten times. One end of the junction fails to match germline, which may point to a read error. The chain has TRBV7-2 and TRBJ2-7, with D possibly matching TRBD2 (5 bases). The CDR3 consists of 14 residues. CDR1 is SGHTA and CDR2 is FQGNSA in the germline V gene. The CDR3 loop reads CASSLAPSSYEQYF. The CDR3 DNA follows: TGTGCCAGCAGCCTAGCCCCATCTTCCTACGAGCAGTACTTC.

As for this clonotype: One junction end does not reproduce the germline sequence, and a read error may be involved. This sequence joins TRBV4-3 and TRBJ1-2; D is unclear. This CDR3 comprises 12 residues. CDR1 and CDR2 from the germline V gene are LGHNA and YSLEER. CDR3 coding DNA: TGCGCCAGCAGCCAAGATTGGACTACAGTTGCCTTC. This translates into CASSQDWTTVAF.

This clonotype was recorded a few times. The chain recombines TRBV10-3 with TRBJ2-1; D not resolved. Germline values: CDR1 ENHRY, CDR2 SYGVKD. The V and J ends lost 5 bases and 0 bases respectively, with 5 bases between them. This CDR3 contains 13 residues. The CDR3: CAISSSSYNEQFF. Written as DNA, the CDR3 is TGTGCCATCAGTTCAAGCTCCTACAATGAGCAGTTCTTC.

The chain has TRBV4-1 and TRBJ2-3; no clear D gene. CDR1 is MGHRA and CDR2 is YSYEKL in the germline V gene. V dropped 1 base and J dropped 2 bases, with 7 bases sitting between them. CDR3 length: 14 residues. CDR3 sequence reads: CASSQGGYTDTQYF. CDR3 sequence (DNA): TGCGCCAGCAGCCAAGGCGGATACACAGATACGCAGTATTTT.

This clonotype was counted many times. This chain joins TRBV10-3 and TRBJ2-7; possibly TRBD1 for D (6 bases). The CDR3 length is 14 residues. The germline V gene has CDR1 ENHRY and CDR2 SYGVKD. The V gene lost 2 bases and the J gene lost 2 bases, with 10 bases spanning the gap. This chain's CDR3 is CAISEGQGTYEQYF. As DNA, the CDR3 is TGTGCCATCAGTGAGGGGCAGGGGACCTACGAGCAGTACTTC.

The chain uses TRBV9 and TRBJ2-5; 8 bases line up with TRBD2. V was clipped by 0 bases and J by 1 base; unmatched bases: 2. The V gene's germline CDR1 is SGDLS and CDR2 YYNGEE. CDR3 length: 15 amino acids. CDR3 DNA sequence: TGTGCCAGCAGCGTAGGACTAGCGTTCCAAGAGACCCAGTACTTC. Translated: CASSVGLAFQETQYF.

This clonotype was picked up one time. V is TRBV10-3 and J is TRBJ2-1; maybe TRBD2 (5 bases). This CDR3 has 13 residues. Germline CDR1 is ENHRY and CDR2 is SYGVKD. V was clipped by 4 bases and J by 8 bases, with 12 bases between them. The CDR3 reads CAISGTGRDEQFF. The CDR3 bases are TGTGCCATCAGTGGCACGGGGAGAGATGAGCAGTTCTTC.

The chain recombines TRBV7-9 with TRBJ2-3; TRBD2 aligns across 9 bases. V lost 5 bases to trimming and J lost 4 bases; unmatched junction nucleotides: 10. Germline V gene data show CDR1 as SEHNR and CDR2 as FQNEAQ (reference sequence). The CDR3 runs 16 residues. The CDR3 sequence is CASSAPRGGGPDTQYF. In DNA, the CDR3 is TGTGCCAGCAGCGCACCGCGGGGGGGTGGACCAGATACGCAGTATTTT.

This clonotype appeared a few times. The chain joins TRBV9 to TRBJ2-2; 8 nucleotides agree with TRBD2. The germline CDR1 and CDR2 sequences are SGDLS and YYNGEE. J lost 4 bases, V lost 0 bases, and 5 bases had no gene match. The CDR3 has 16 residues. In DNA, the CDR3 is TGTGCCAGCAGCGTAGGGGGACTAGAGATCACCGGGGAGCTGTTTTTT. Protein sequence: CASSVGGLEITGELFF.

The CDR3 is CASRQGQGLNEQYF. In nucleotides, the CDR3 is TGTGCCAGCAGACAGGGACAGGGGTTAAACGAGCAGTACTTC. The chain is built from TRBV6-1 and TRBJ2-7; TRBD1 agrees at 10 bases. This CDR3 has 14 amino acids. With V trimmed by 6 bases and J by 5 bases, 7 bases remained unmatched. Germline V gives CDR1 MNHNS, CDR2 SASEGT.

The chain recombines TRBV5-5 with TRBJ2-2; D possibly matches TRBD1 or TRBD2 (5 bases each). CDR1 is SGHKS, CDR2 YYEKEE, per germline (reference sequence). This CDR3 is 15 amino acids long. Trimming took off 2 bases at V and 4 bases at J, with 12 bases between the two ends. The CDR3 protein is CASSFPGRATGELFF. In DNA, the CDR3 is TGTGCCAGCAGCTTCCCGGGGCGGGCCACCGGGGAGCTGTTTTTT.

In this sample, this clonotype turned up many times. The CDR3 loop reads CASSIDRPDTQYF. CDR3 DNA sequence: TGTGCCAGCAGCATTGACAGACCCGATACGCAGTATTTT. This chain connects TRBV7-2 to TRBJ2-3, with a weak D call TRBD1 (5 bases). This CDR3 has 13 amino acids. Trimming removed 5 bases at V and 6 bases at J, with 12 bases between. CDR1 and CDR2 (germline): SGHTA, FQGNSA.

This clonotype was picked up a small number of times. This rearrangement joins TRBV20-1 to TRBJ2-2, with D possibly being TRBD1 or TRBD2 (6 bases each). Germline V CDR1 and CDR2: DFQATT, SNEGSKA (reference sequence). The ends were cut back, 1 base at V and 6 bases at J, with 12 bases in the middle. CDR3 size: 14 residues. The CDR3 region is CSARVRGRSGELFF. As DNA, the CDR3 is TGCAGTGCTAGAGTTCGGGGGCGGTCCGGGGAGCTGTTTTTT.

This clonotype was seen a few times. The CDR3 bases are TGCGCCAGCAGCTTGATGGCTAGCGCCAGCACAGATACGCAGTATTTT. Protein sequence: CASSLMASASTDTQYF. The chain employs TRBV5-1 and TRBJ2-3; D is perhaps TRBD2 (6 bases). Germline CDR1 reads SGHRS; CDR2 reads YFSETQ. This CDR3 has 16 residues. Trimming removed 1 base from V and 0 bases from J, with 12 bases in between. Looking up the rest from reference TRBV5-1 and TRBJ2-3 gives the full variable domain: KAGVTQTPRYLIKTRGQQVTLSCSPISGHRSVSWYQQTPGQGLQFLFEYFSETQRNKGNFPGRFSGRQFSNSRSEMNVSTLELGDSALYLCASSLMASASTDTQYFGPGTRLTVL.

CDR3 coding DNA: TGCAGTGGGTCTCCGGCGGGGGTGCCCTACAATGAGCAGTTCTTC. Protein product: CSGSPAGVPYNEQFF. The V gene is TRBV20-1, the J gene TRBJ2-1, with TRBD2 matching over 7 bases. V lost 7 bases, J lost 2 bases, and 11 bases stayed unmatched. The CDR3 consists of 15 residues. Germline V gives CDR1 DFQATT, CDR2 SNEGSKA (reference sequence).

In its sample, this clonotype was seen a few times. The chain links TRBV20-1 to TRBJ1-1; no firm D call. Trimming removed 4 bases at V and 1 base at J, with 13 bases between. The V gene's germline CDR1 is DFQATT and CDR2 SNEGSKA (reference sequence). The CDR3 loop spans 14 amino acids. The CDR3 spells CSAIEGRANTEAFF. Here the CDR3 DNA reads TGCAGTGCTATCGAAGGGAGAGCGAACACTGAAGCTTTCTTT.

The sample holds a few counts of this clonotype. V gene TRBV29-1 combines with J gene TRBJ1-2; D is undetermined. CDR1 is SQVTM, CDR2 ANQGSEA, per germline. V dropped 0 bases and J dropped 8 bases, with 4 bases sitting between them. CDR3 size: 10 residues. For the CDR3, the DNA is TGCAGCGTTGAAGATGAAGGCTACACCTTC. Protein sequence: CSVEDEGYTF.

This clonotype was found a few times. V is TRBV4-2 and J is TRBJ2-3; D remains unclear. CDR1 is LGHNA, CDR2 YNFKEQ, per germline. CDR3 length: 15 amino acids. V lost 3 bases to trimming and J lost 3 bases, with 13 bases between them. DNA of the CDR3: TGTGCCAGCAGCCAGGACCTGATGGGTACAGATACGCAGTATTTT. Protein sequence: CASSQDLMGTDTQYF.

This clonotype was counted many times. This chain connects TRBV29-1 to TRBJ2-6; 8 positions agree with TRBD1. Trimming took 2 bases from V and 2 from J; bases not matched to a gene: 17. The CDR3 spans 20 residues. Germline-derived CDR1 and CDR2 are SQVTM and ANQGSEA. The CDR3 nucleotides read TGCAGCGTTGAATTATGGCCAGGGGGCGATAGCGGCCCTGGGGCCAACGTCCTGACTTTC. Translation gives CSVELWPGGDSGPGANVLTF.

CDR3 in amino acids: CASSLYQGQGDTQYF. The CDR3 coding sequence is TGTGCCAGCAGCTTATACCAGGGGCAGGGAGATACGCAGTATTTT. The chain links TRBV7-2 to TRBJ2-3, with D possibly being TRBD1 (6 bases). V was shortened by 2 bases and J by 5 bases, with 14 bases between the two germline ends. The CDR3 covers 15 residues. From germline, CDR1 is SGHTA and CDR2 FQGNSA.